This T cell receptor (beta chain) was captured in a study of CD8+CD57+ T cells in acquired aplastic anemia. About the research overall: Sorted CD4+ and CD8+ cells yielded about 3.1 ug of DNA on average.

Whole-study findings and limits: Comparison of patients with controls identified around 30 shared CD8+ CDR3 sequences.

The CDR3 is 12 residues long. CDR1 MGHDK and CDR2 SYGVNS come from the germline V gene. Deletions cut 8 bases from V and 8 bases from J, with 14 bases between. Before being chosen for sequencing, patients had shown CD8+CD57+ cell expansion by flow cytometry. Genomic DNA provided the template from which TCR beta VDJ and CDR3 profiles were obtained. From the reads, TCRdb called clonotypes with MiXCR, one entry per CDR3 protein. The sample comprises some 160,000 distinct CDR3 sequences, 47% of which are singletons, and approximately 3% rests with the top ten. A note on this clonotype: What it recognizes is unknown.

This TCR was sampled from a human donor with aplastic anemia. Sequenced material: sorted CD4+, CD8+, or CD8+CD57+ T cells (not recorded which) from PBMCs. The chain combines TRBV25-1 with TRBJ2-3; D gene uncertain. CDR3 sequence: CASRAGLGTQYF. CDR3 in DNA: TGTGCCAGCCGTGCCGGGTTAGGTACGCAGTATTTT.